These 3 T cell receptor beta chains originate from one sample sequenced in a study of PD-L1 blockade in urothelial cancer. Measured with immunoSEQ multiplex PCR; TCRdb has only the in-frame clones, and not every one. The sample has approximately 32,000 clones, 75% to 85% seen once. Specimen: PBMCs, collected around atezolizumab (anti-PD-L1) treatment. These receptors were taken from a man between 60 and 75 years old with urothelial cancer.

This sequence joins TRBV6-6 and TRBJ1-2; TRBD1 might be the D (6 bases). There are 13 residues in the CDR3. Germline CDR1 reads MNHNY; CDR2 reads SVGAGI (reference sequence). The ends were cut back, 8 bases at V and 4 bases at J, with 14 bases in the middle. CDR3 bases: TGTGCCAGCTCGGACAGAGCGGCCTATGGCTACACCTTC. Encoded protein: CASSDRAAYGYTF.

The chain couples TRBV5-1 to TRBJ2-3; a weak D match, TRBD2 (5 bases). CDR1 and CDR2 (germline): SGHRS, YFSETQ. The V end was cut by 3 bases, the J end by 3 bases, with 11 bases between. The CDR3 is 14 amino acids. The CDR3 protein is CASSSWTFTDTQYF. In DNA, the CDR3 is TGCGCCAGCAGCTCCTGGACTTTTACAGATACGCAGTATTTT.

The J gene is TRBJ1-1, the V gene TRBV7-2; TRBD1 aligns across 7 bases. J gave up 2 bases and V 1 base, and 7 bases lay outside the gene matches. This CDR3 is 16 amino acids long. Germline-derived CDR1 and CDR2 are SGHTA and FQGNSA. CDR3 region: CASSLDLYRGNTEAFF. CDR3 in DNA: TGTGCCAGCAGCTTAGATTTGTACAGGGGAAACACTGAAGCTTTCTTT.